This TCR beta chain was found in a study of blood T cell repertoires in COVID-19. Background on the study: COVID-19 samples collected from the United States, Italy and Spain covered acute and convalescent phases. Sources were T cells, B-cell-depleted T cells, or PBMCs; the material itself was cDNA or gDNA.

As originally analysed: Amplifying reference gene primers gave estimates of nucleated cell counts. Some clones are missing from TCRdb's copy, which holds only in-frame ones; the method was immunoSEQ multiplex PCR. The V and J calls and clone size are taken from that table; D and trimming were inferred from the DNA. The sample lists 200,000 to 250,000 clones, 80% to 90% seen once, with roughly 2.7% in the top ten. Germline-derived CDR1 and CDR2 are MDHEN and SYDVKM. Trimming took 5 bases from V and 1 from J; bases not matched to a gene: 5. CDR3 length equals 15 residues. The chain is built from TRBV28 and TRBJ2-1, with 7 bases aligning to TRBD1. The sequence derives from a man under 40 with COVID-19, enrolled during active disease. Sequences were obtained from peripheral blood. CDR3 sequence reads: CASSPSGQSYNEQFF. The CDR3, as DNA: TGTGCCAGCAGTCCGTCGGGACAGTCCTACAATGAGCAGTTCTTC.